This record concerns one T cell receptor beta chain sequence. No fewer than 5.5 micrograms of total RNA were isolated from every sample. Together with a sample-barcoded 5' primer, a J-beta primer mix was included in a second PCR lasting about 6 to 11 cycles. Every sample gave at least 3 million paired-end reads containing CDR3. TCRdb processed the 5' RACE reads anew with MiXCR; each CDR3 protein has one entry. The table records 650,000 to 900,000 distinct CDR3 sequences, approximately 59% of them present only once. Per germline, CDR1 SQVTM and CDR2 ANQGSEA. The CDR3 runs to 13 residues. The V gene end was trimmed by 2 bases and the J gene end by 10 bases; junction bases not matched to a gene: 6. The record originates from a study of blood T cells in healthy people across ages.

Sequencing was performed on blood. The receptor was derived from a man younger than 40 in good health. The chain is built from TRBV29-1 and TRBJ2-4, with 9 bases lining up with TRBD1. The DNA for the CDR3 is TGCAGCGTTGAACCGGACAGGGGCGAAATTCAGTACTTC. Protein sequence: CSVEPDRGEIQYF.